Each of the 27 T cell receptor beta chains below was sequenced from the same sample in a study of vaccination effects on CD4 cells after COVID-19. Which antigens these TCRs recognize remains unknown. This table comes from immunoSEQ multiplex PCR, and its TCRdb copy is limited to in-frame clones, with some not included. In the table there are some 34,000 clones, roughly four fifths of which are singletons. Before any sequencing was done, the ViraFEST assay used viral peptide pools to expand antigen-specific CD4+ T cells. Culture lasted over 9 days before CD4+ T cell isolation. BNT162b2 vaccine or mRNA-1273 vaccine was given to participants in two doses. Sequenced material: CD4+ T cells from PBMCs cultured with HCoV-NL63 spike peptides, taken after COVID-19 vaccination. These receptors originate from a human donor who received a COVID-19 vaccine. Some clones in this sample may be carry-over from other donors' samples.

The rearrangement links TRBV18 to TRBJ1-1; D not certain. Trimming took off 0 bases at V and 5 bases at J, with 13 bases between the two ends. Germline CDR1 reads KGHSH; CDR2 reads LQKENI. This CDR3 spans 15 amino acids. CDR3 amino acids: CASSPPGIVWTEAFF. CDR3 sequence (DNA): TGTGCCAGCTCACCACCGGGGATTGTTTGGACTGAAGCTTTCTTT.

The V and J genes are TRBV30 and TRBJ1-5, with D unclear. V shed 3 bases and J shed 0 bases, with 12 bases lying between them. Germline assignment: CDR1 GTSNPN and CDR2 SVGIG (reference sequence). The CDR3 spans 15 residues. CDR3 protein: CAWSHGLDSNQPQHF. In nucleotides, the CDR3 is TGTGCCTGGAGCCACGGGCTCGATAGCAATCAGCCCCAGCATTTT.

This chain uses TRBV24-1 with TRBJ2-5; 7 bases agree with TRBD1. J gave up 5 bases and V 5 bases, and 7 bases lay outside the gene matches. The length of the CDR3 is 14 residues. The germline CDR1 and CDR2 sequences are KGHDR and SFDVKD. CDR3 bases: TGTGCCACCAGTGCCTCCGGGACAGTTGAGACCCAGTACTTC. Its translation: CATSASGTVETQYF.

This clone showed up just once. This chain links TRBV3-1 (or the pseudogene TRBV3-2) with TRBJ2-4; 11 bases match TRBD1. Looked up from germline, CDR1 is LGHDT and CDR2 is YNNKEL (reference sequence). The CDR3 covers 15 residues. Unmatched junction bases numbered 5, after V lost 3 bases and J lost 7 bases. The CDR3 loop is CASSQTGTGGNIQYF. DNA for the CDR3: TGTGCCAGCAGCCAGACCGGGACAGGGGGTAACATTCAGTACTTC.

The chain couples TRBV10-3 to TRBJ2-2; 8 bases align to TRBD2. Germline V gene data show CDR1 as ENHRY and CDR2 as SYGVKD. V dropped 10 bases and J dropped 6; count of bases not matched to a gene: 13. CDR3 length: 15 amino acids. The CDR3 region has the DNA TGTGCCACCCGTGGCGGTCCGGGGGGGTCCGGGGAGCTGTTTTTT. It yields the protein CATRGGPGGSGELFF.

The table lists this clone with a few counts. The CDR3 sequence is CASSLATPTDKSSYEQYV. The CDR3 bases are TGTGCCAGCAGCTTAGCTACCCCAACCGATAAAAGCTCCTACGAGCAGTACGTC. The V gene is TRBV7-9, the J gene TRBJ2-7, with unresolved D. Trimming took off 0 bases at V and 0 bases at J, with 18 bases between the two ends. The germline gives CDR1 SEHNR, CDR2 FQNEAQ (reference sequence). This CDR3 region has 18 residues.

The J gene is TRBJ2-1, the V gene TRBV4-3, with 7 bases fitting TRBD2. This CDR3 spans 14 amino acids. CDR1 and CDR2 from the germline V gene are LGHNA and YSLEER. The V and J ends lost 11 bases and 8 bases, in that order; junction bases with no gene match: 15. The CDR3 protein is CARDRGDWFDEQFF. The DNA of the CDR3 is TGCGCCCGCGATCGGGGGGATTGGTTCGATGAGCAGTTCTTC.

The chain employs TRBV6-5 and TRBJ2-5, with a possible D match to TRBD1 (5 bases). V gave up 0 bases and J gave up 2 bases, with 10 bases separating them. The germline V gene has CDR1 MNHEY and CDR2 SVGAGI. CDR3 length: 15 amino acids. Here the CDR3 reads CASSYSWGRQETQYF. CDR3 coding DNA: TGTGCCAGCAGTTACTCGTGGGGCAGGCAAGAGACCCAGTACTTC.

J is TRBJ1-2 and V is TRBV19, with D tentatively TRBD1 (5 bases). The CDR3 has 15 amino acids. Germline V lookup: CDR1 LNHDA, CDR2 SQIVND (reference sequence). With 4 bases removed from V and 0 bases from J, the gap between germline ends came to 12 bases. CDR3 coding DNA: TGTGCCAGTAGTAGGCAGGGCATTTCTAACTATGGCTACACCTTC. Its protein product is CASSRQGISNYGYTF.

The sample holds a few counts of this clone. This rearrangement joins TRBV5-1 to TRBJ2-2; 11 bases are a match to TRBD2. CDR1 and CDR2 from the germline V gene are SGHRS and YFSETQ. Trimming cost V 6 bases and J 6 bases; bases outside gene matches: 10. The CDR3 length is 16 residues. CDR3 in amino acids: CASTLLAGVPAGELFF. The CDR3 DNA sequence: TGCGCCAGCACATTACTAGCGGGGGTACCAGCCGGGGAGCTGTTTTTT.

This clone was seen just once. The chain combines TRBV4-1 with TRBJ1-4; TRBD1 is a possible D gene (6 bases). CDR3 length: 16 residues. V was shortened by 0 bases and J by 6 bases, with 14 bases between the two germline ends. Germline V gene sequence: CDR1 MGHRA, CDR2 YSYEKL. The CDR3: CASSQDQGRIYEKLFF. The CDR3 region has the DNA TGCGCCAGCAGCCAAGATCAGGGGAGGATTTATGAAAAACTGTTTTTT.

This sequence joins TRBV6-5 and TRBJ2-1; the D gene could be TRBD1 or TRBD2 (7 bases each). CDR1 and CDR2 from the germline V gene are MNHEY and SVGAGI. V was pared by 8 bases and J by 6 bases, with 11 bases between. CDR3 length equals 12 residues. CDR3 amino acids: CASQGGGNEQFF. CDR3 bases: TGTGCCAGCCAGGGGGGGGGCAATGAGCAGTTCTTC.

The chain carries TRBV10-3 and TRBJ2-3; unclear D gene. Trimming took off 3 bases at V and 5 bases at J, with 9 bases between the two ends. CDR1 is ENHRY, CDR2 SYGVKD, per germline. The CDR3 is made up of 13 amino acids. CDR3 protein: CAISERVEDTQYF. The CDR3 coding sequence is TGTGCCATCAGTGAACGCGTGGAAGATACGCAGTATTTT.

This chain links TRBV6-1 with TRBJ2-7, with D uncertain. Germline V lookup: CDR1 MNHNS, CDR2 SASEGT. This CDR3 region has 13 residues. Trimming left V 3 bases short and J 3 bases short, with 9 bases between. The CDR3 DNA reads TGTGCCAGCAGTGAGAATAGCATCTACGAGCAGTACGTC. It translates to CASSENSIYEQYV.

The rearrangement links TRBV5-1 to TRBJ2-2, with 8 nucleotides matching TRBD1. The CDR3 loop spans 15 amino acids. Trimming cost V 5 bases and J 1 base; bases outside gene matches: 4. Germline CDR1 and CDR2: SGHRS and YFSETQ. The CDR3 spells CASSWTGLNTGELFF. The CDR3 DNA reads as TGCGCCAGCAGTTGGACAGGGCTGAACACCGGGGAGCTGTTTTTT.

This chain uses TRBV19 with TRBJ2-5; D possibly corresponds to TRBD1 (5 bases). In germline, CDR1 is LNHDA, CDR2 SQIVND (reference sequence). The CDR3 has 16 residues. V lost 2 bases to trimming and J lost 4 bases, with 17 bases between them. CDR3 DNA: TGTGCCAGTAGTATAACCCCCGGTGGGGCCAGAGAGACCCAGTACTTC. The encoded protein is CASSITPGGARETQYF.

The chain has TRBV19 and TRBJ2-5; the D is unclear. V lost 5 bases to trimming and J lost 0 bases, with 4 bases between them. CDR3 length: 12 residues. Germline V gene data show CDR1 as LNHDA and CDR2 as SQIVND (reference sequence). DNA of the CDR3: TGTGCCAGTAGTTCGTACCAAGAGACCCAGTACTTC. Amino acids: CASSSYQETQYF.

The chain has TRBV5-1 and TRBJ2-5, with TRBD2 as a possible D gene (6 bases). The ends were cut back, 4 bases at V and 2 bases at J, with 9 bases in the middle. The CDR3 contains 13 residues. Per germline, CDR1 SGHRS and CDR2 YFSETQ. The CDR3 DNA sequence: TGCGCCAGCAGCCAGGGACTGCAAGAGACCCAGTACTTC. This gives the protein CASSQGLQETQYF.

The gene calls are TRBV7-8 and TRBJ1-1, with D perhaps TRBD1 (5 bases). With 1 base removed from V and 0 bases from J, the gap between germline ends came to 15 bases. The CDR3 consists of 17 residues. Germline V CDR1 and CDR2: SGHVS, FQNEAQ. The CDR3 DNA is TGTGCCAGCAGCTTAGTGACCAGACAGTACATGAACACTGAAGCTTTCTTT. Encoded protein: CASSLVTRQYMNTEAFF.

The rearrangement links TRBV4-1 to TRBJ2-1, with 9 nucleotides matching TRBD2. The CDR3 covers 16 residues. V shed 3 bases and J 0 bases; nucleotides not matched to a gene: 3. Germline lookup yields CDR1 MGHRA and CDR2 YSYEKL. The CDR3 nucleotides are TGCGCCAGCAGCCAGTGGGGACTAGCCTCCTACAATGAGCAGTTCTTC. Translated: CASSQWGLASYNEQFF.

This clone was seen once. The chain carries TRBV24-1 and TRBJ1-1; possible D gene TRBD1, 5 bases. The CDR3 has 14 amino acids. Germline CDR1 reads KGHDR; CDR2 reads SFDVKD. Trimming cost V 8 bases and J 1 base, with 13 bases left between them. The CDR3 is CATTGGPQNTEAFF. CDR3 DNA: TGTGCCACCACGGGGGGTCCCCAGAACACTGAAGCTTTCTTT.

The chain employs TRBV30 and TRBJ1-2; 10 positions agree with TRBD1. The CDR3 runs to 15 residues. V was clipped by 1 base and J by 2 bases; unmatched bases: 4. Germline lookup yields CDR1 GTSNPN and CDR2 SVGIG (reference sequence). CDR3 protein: CAWSAPTGGNYGYTF. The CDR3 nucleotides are TGTGCCTGGAGTGCCCCGACAGGGGGCAACTATGGCTACACCTTC.

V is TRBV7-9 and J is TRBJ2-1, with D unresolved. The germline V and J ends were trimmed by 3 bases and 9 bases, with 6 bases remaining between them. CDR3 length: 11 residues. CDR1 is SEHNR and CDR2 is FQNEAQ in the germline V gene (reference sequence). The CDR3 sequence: CASSFSVEQFF. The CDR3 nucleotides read TGTGCCAGCAGCTTCTCCGTTGAGCAGTTCTTC.

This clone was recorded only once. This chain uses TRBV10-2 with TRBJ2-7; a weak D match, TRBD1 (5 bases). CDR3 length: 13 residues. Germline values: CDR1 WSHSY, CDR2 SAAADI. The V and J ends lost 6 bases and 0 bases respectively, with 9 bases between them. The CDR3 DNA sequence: TGCGCCAGCAGGAGACAGAGCTCCTACGAGCAGTACGTC. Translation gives CASRRQSSYEQYV.

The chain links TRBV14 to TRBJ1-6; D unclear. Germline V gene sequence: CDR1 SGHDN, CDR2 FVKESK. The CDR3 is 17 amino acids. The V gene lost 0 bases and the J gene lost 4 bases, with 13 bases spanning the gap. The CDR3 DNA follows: TGTGCCAGCAGCCAAGATCTCGGAAGAAAGTATAATTCACCCCTCCACTTT. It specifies CASSQDLGRKYNSPLHF.

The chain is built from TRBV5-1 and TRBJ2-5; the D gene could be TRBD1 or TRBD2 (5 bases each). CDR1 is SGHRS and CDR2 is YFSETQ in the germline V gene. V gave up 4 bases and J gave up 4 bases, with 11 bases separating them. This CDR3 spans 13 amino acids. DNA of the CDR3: TGCGCCAGCAGCCAGGGTCGGGGAGAGACCCAGTACTTC. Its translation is CASSQGRGETQYF.

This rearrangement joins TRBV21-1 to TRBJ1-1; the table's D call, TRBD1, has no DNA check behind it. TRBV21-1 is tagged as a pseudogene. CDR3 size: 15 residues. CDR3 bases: TGTGCCAGCAGCCTATTGACAATTGGGAACACTGAAGCTTTCTTT. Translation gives CASSLLTIGNTEAFF.